One sample yielded the 16 T cell receptor beta chains listed below, sequenced in a study of graft-versus-host responses after intestinal transplantation. Intraepithelial and lamina propria lymphocytes were isolated from graft specimens. The table came from immunoSEQ multiplex PCR; TCRdb's copy has only in-frame clones and leaves some out. The sample holds some 66,000 clones, about 89% seen once. The source material was ileum tissue, sampled approximately 370 days after transplant. These receptors came from a human patient who received an intestinal transplant, so some T cells may come from the graft donor.

This CDR3 reads CASSPGTGIHEQYF. The CDR3 region has the DNA TGTGCCAGCAGCCCCGGGACAGGGATCCACGAGCAGTACTTC. This chain joins TRBV9 and TRBJ2-7, with TRBD1 matching 9 bases. Germline CDR1 and CDR2: SGDLS and YYNGEE. With V trimmed by 4 bases and J by 5 bases, 7 bases remained unmatched. CDR3 length: 14 residues.

This chain uses TRBV27 with TRBJ1-1; unclear D gene. The germline V and J ends were trimmed by 4 bases and 1 base, with 16 bases remaining between them. Germline V gives CDR1 MNHEY, CDR2 SMNVEV (reference sequence). This CDR3 has 16 residues. The CDR3 region is CASSSLFDGSNTEAFF. DNA of the CDR3: TGTGCCAGCAGTTCCCTTTTTGATGGTTCGAACACTGAAGCTTTCTTT.

The rearrangement links TRBV9 to TRBJ2-2; a weak D match, TRBD2 (6 bases). CDR3 length: 16 amino acids. Germline CDR1 SGDLS, CDR2 YYNGEE. V dropped 0 bases and J dropped 4 bases, with 13 bases sitting between them. The CDR3 loop reads CASSVGLGGITGELFF. The CDR3 DNA reads TGTGCCAGCAGCGTAGGATTGGGGGGTATCACCGGGGAGCTGTTTTTT.

The CDR3 nucleotides are TGCGCCAGCAGGCATAACTATGGCTACACCTTC. The encoded protein is CASRHNYGYTF. V is TRBV4-3 and J is TRBJ1-2; D is unresolved. Trimming stripped 6 bases from V and 1 base from J, with 3 bases between. The germline V gene has CDR1 LGHNA and CDR2 YSLEER. The CDR3 is 11 residues long.

The V gene is TRBV28, the J gene TRBJ2-1, with TRBD2 matching over 7 bases. CDR3 length equals 15 residues. The V gene end was trimmed by 4 bases and the J gene end by 3 bases; junction bases not matched to a gene: 6. Germline CDR1 MDHEN, CDR2 SYDVKM. The chain's CDR3 is CASSSSGKVYNEQFF. The CDR3 DNA follows: TGTGCCAGCAGTTCCAGCGGGAAGGTCTACAATGAGCAGTTCTTC.

Regarding this clone: At one boundary the junction diverges from the germline segment, which might be a read error. V gene TRBV5-1 combines with J gene TRBJ2-7; D may correspond to TRBD1 or TRBD2 (5 bases each). The CDR3 is 14 amino acids. Germline CDR1 SGHRS, CDR2 YFSETQ. CDR3 in amino acids: CASSLGVSSYEQYF. The CDR3 nucleotides are TGTGCCAGCAGCTTGGGGGTATCATCCTACGAGCAGTACTTC.

The sample holds one count of this clone. This sequence joins TRBV27 and TRBJ2-4; D unresolved. The CDR3 runs 14 residues. Germline assignment: CDR1 MNHEY and CDR2 SMNVEV (reference sequence). V was pared by 3 bases and J by 4 bases, with 10 bases between. This CDR3 reads CASSFGTEKNIQYF. The CDR3 DNA sequence: TGTGCCAGCAGTTTTGGTACCGAGAAAAACATTCAGTACTTC.

The rearrangement joins TRBV5-6 to TRBJ1-4; D call uncertain. V was cut by 3 bases and J by 0 bases, with 3 bases left in between. Germline CDR1 and CDR2: SGHDT and YYEEEE. This CDR3 has 13 residues. The CDR3 sequence: CASSSTTNEKLFF. The CDR3 bases are TGTGCCAGCAGCTCCACAACTAATGAAAAACTGTTTTTT. The full variable domain, rest sourced from reference TRBV5-6 and TRBJ1-4, is DAGVTQSPTHLIKTRGQQVTLRCSPKSGHDTVSWYQQALGQGPQFIFQYYEEEERQRGNFPDRFSGHQFPNYSSELNVNALLLGDSALYLCASSSTTNEKLFFGSGTQLSVL.

A remark on this clone: A read error may produce the germline difference seen at one junction end. The chain is built from TRBV5-1 and TRBJ2-7; maybe TRBD2 (6 bases). Germline CDR1 and CDR2: SGHRS and YFSETQ. The CDR3 is made up of 11 amino acids. The CDR3 DNA reads TGCGCCAGCAGCTTGGATGGAGGGTGGCACTTC. Translation: CASSLDGGWHF.

CDR3 in amino acids: CASSLFPGAGSYNEQFF. The CDR3 DNA sequence: TGTGCCAGCAGTTTATTCCCCGGAGCTGGGTCCTACAATGAGCAGTTCTTC. The chain couples TRBV28 to TRBJ2-1; the D is unclear. The CDR3 has 17 amino acids. CDR1 is MDHEN and CDR2 is SYDVKM in the germline V gene. Trimming shortened V by 1 base and J by 1 base, and 14 bases separated the two germline ends.

The chain joins TRBV18 to TRBJ1-2; no reliable D call. The germline gives CDR1 KGHSH, CDR2 LQKENI. Between the trimmed V and J ends, which lost 3 bases and 4 bases, there was a span of 15 bases. The CDR3 runs 15 residues. The CDR3 region is CASSPYKAGSYGYTF. CDR3 coding DNA: TGTGCCAGCTCACCGTACAAAGCAGGTTCCTATGGCTACACCTTC. Based on the CDR3 plus reference TRBV18 and TRBJ1-2, the full variable domain is NAGVMQNPRHLVRRRGQEARLRCSPMKGHSHVYWYRQLPEEGLKFMVYLQKENIIDESGMPKERFSAEFPKEGPSILRIQQVVRGDSAAYFCASSPYKAGSYGYTFGSGTRLTVV.

This clone is a singleton in its sample. The chain carries TRBV27 and TRBJ1-4, with a possible D match to TRBD1 (6 bases). Trimming cost V 5 bases and J 5 bases, with 15 bases left between them. Germline V gives CDR1 MNHEY, CDR2 SMNVEV (reference sequence). The CDR3 has 15 amino acids. In DNA, the CDR3 is TGTGCCAGCAGTCCCCCCGACAGGCTGAATGAAAAACTGTTTTTT. Amino acid sequence: CASSPPDRLNEKLFF.

CDR3 loop: CASSLNARETQYF. The CDR3 bases are TGTGCCAGCAGCTTGAATGCCCGAGAGACCCAGTACTTC. The J gene is TRBJ2-5, the V gene TRBV13; D uncertain. The V gene lost 3 bases and the J gene lost 4 bases, with 9 bases spanning the gap. The CDR3 is 13 residues long. Germline assignment: CDR1 PRHDT and CDR2 FYEKMQ (reference sequence).

For this clone: Other DNA sequences of this sample code for an identical CDR3. The chain couples TRBV18 to TRBJ2-7; D is perhaps TRBD1 (6 bases). CDR3 size: 14 residues. Germline lookup yields CDR1 KGHSH and CDR2 LQKENI. The V end lost 3 bases, the J end lost 0 bases, and 9 bases lay between the germline ends. The CDR3 nucleotides read TGTGCCAGCTCACCCACAGGGAGCTCCTACGAGCAGTACTTC. Translating gives CASSPTGSSYEQYF.

The rearrangement joins TRBV6-1 to TRBJ2-7; 7 nucleotides line up with TRBD2. The CDR3 extends over 12 amino acids. Germline V gene data show CDR1 as MNHNS and CDR2 as SASEGT. J gave up 7 bases and V 2 bases, and 2 bases lay outside the gene matches. CDR3 coding DNA: TGTGCCAGCAGTGAACCGGGAGGAGAGCAGTACTTC. Its protein is CASSEPGGEQYF.

V usage is TRBV7-6 and J usage is TRBJ2-7; 7 bases map to TRBD1. In germline, CDR1 is SGHVS, CDR2 FNYEAQ. J lost 4 bases, V lost 5 bases, and 8 bases had no gene match. This CDR3 is built from 14 residues. The CDR3 spells CASSQPGTVYEQYF. The DNA for the CDR3 is TGTGCCAGCAGCCAACCCGGGACAGTGTACGAGCAGTACTTC.